A single count supports the clone carrying this T cell receptor (beta chain). Produced via immunoSEQ multiplex PCR; TCRdb's table is partial and in-frame only. Here the sample spans over 120,000 clones, around 86% being singletons. This sample is part of a study of blood T cell repertoires in COVID-19. Study-wide background: Sample material is recorded as cDNA or gDNA derived from T cells, B-cell-depleted T cells, or PBMCs.

V lost 2 bases and J lost 5, with 18 bases in between. This CDR3 comprises 16 residues. Germline loops: CDR1 MNHNY, CDR2 SVGAGI (reference sequence). Sequencing was carried out using peripheral blood. This receptor was taken from a human donor in a cohort sampled during active COVID-19. The chain carries TRBV6-6 and TRBJ1-2; the D gene is possibly TRBD1 (5 bases). The CDR3 sequence is CASSYQGQASIYGYTF. CDR3 DNA: TGTGCCAGCAGTTACCAGGGCCAAGCGTCTATTTATGGCTACACCTTC.